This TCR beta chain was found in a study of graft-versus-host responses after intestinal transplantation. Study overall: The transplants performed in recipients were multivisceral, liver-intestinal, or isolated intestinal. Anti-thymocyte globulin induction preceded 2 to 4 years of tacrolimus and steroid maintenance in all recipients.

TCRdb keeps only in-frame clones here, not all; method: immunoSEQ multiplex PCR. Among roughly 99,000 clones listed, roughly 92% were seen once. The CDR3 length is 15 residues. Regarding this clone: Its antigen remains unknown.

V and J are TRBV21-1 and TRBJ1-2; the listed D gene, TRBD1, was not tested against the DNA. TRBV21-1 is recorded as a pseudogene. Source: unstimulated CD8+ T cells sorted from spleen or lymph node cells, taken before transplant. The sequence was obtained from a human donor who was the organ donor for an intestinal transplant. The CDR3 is CASSDRDRAIYGYTF. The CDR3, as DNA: TGTGCCAGCAGCGACCGGGACAGGGCGATATATGGCTACACCTTC.